Listed below are T cell receptor beta chains from one sample, sequenced in a study of T cells in Graves' hyperthyroidism and ophthalmopathy. TCRdb re-analysed the multiplex PCR reads in MiXCR, keeping a single row per CDR3 protein. The data contain 380,000 or so distinct CDR3 sequences, approximately 15% of them singletons. The sample consisted of blood. The source of these receptors is a woman in her thirties with Graves' hyperthyroidism. The CDR3 runs from the conserved cysteine through the conserved F or W. The D gene is left open where the match is weak.

cdr3_aa: CASSTPGRRDEQFF
v_call: TRBV7-9
d_call: .
j_call: TRBJ2-1

cdr3_aa: CAIRGTGGPYEQYF
v_call: TRBV10-3
d_call: TRBD1
j_call: TRBJ2-7

cdr3_aa: CASRRDRQETQYF
v_call: TRBV6-1
d_call: .
j_call: TRBJ2-5

cdr3_aa: CSVDRQGLDSFF
v_call: TRBV29-1
d_call: TRBD1
j_call: TRBJ1-1

cdr3_aa: CASKHLGVGLGYTF
v_call: TRBV11-2
d_call: .
j_call: TRBJ1-2

cdr3_aa: CASGTTGLPGNTIYF
v_call: TRBV2
d_call: .
j_call: TRBJ1-3

cdr3_aa: CAISGEPGSEKLFF
v_call: TRBV10-3
d_call: .
j_call: TRBJ1-4

cdr3_aa: CASSTGLAGNNEQFF
v_call: TRBV12-3/TRBV12-4
d_call: TRBD2
j_call: TRBJ2-1

cdr3_aa: CASSVSPDGTDTQYF
v_call: TRBV2
d_call: .
j_call: TRBJ2-3

cdr3_aa: CASSSAGTAGGYTF
v_call: TRBV28
d_call: .
j_call: TRBJ1-2

cdr3_aa: CASSLGGATYEQYF
v_call: TRBV7-8
d_call: TRBD2
j_call: TRBJ2-7

cdr3_aa: CASSDRRDTRYF
v_call: TRBV7-2
d_call: .
j_call: TRBJ2-3

cdr3_aa: CASSPPSSGNNEQFF
v_call: TRBV18
d_call: .
j_call: TRBJ2-1

cdr3_aa: CASSRDGNYGYTF
v_call: TRBV12-3/TRBV12-4
d_call: .
j_call: TRBJ1-2

cdr3_aa: CASSYAPTGAYNEQFF
v_call: TRBV6-9
d_call: .
j_call: TRBJ2-1

cdr3_aa: CSATGTSAHEQYF
v_call: TRBV20-1
d_call: TRBD2
j_call: TRBJ2-7

cdr3_aa: CAWSLSSGYNEQFF
v_call: TRBV30
d_call: TRBD2
j_call: TRBJ2-1

cdr3_aa: CASSPSGTGAYGYTF
v_call: TRBV13
d_call: TRBD1
j_call: TRBJ1-2

cdr3_aa: CASSRTSGGIADTQYF
v_call: TRBV28
d_call: TRBD2
j_call: TRBJ2-3

cdr3_aa: CASSLGGRARELFF
v_call: TRBV7-9
d_call: TRBD2
j_call: TRBJ2-2

cdr3_aa: CASRGTRRADTQYF
v_call: TRBV28
d_call: TRBD2
j_call: TRBJ2-3

cdr3_aa: CASSQEREQFF
v_call: TRBV12-3/TRBV12-4
d_call: .
j_call: TRBJ2-1

cdr3_aa: CASSEASARGGYTF
v_call: TRBV2
d_call: .
j_call: TRBJ1-2

cdr3_aa: CSVQGVWELFF
v_call: TRBV29-1
d_call: .
j_call: TRBJ2-2

cdr3_aa: CASSFSGGYNEQFF
v_call: TRBV27
d_call: TRBD2
j_call: TRBJ2-1

cdr3_aa: CASSLAAGGNRPQHF
v_call: TRBV5-1
d_call: .
j_call: TRBJ1-5

cdr3_aa: CASSFDSLSTDTQYF
v_call: TRBV7-9
d_call: .
j_call: TRBJ2-3

cdr3_aa: CASSGADFGYEQYF
v_call: TRBV5-1
d_call: .
j_call: TRBJ2-7

cdr3_aa: CASTIWGNTEAFF
v_call: TRBV11-1
d_call: .
j_call: TRBJ1-1

cdr3_aa: CASSYRQSEAFF
v_call: TRBV6-5
d_call: .
j_call: TRBJ1-1

cdr3_aa: CASSITLGQANTGELFF
v_call: TRBV19
d_call: TRBD1
j_call: TRBJ2-2

cdr3_aa: CASRKHRRDERTEAFF
v_call: TRBV6-1
d_call: .
j_call: TRBJ1-1